These T cell receptor beta chains were read from a single sample in a study of T-cell memory formation after mild COVID-19. TCRdb recomputed calls from the 5' RACE reads with MiXCR, one row per CDR3 protein. The sample carries some 440,000 distinct CDR3 sequences, 25% recorded once. Sequences were obtained from PBMCs or a T cell subset sorted from them (not recorded which). Receptors originate from an adult woman who had mild COVID-19 (a few samples of this study predate the infection). Cell type and time point are not known. CDR3s include the opening cysteine and the closing phenylalanine or tryptophan. D genes are given only for firm matches. Only part of the rows carry a size: once, few, many, or a class if the clone is expanded.

>few|TRBV30|NA|TRBJ2-1
CAWGRDTVNNEQFF
TGTGCCTGGGGCAGGGACACCGTGAACAATGAGCAGTTCTTC
>few|TRBV5-1|NA|TRBJ1-1
CASSFGVGSNTEAFF
TGCGCCAGCAGCTTCGGGGTCGGATCGAACACTGAAGCTTTCTTT
>few|TRBV7-2|NA|TRBJ1-2
CARDQGPGYTF
TGTGCCAGAGACCAGGGGCCTGGCTACACCTTC
>NA|TRBV29-1|TRBD1|TRBJ2-7
CSVATTGGTSYEQYF
TGCAGCGTGGCAACGACAGGGGGCACTTCCTACGAGCAGTACTTC
>few|TRBV5-1|NA|TRBJ2-7
CASSLDSDTYEQYF
TGCGCCAGCAGCTTGGATTCTGATACCTACGAGCAGTACTTC
>few|TRBV12-3/TRBV12-4|NA|TRBJ2-3
CASSYLAEDTQYF
TGTGCCAGCAGTTATCTGGCGGAAGATACGCAGTATTTT
>NA|TRBV6-4|TRBD2|TRBJ2-1
CARLPMGLAGAGYNEQFF
TGTGCCAGACTACCTATGGGACTAGCGGGAGCCGGCTACAATGAGCAGTTCTTC
>NA|TRBV12-3/TRBV12-4|TRBD1|TRBJ1-5
CASSQGQGNNQPQHF
TGTGCCAGCAGCCAGGGACAGGGGAACAATCAGCCCCAGCATTTT
>few|TRBV30|TRBD2|TRBJ2-1
CAWTGAGGRTRGEQFF
TGTGCCTGGACTGGAGCTGGCGGGAGGACCCGGGGTGAGCAGTTCTTC
>many|TRBV12-3/TRBV12-4|TRBD1|TRBJ1-2
CASSGDSHGYTF
TGTGCCAGCAGTGGGGACAGCCATGGCTACACCTTC
>few|TRBV6-1|NA|TRBJ2-7
CASSELVVGDIYEQYF
TGTGCCAGCAGTGAATTAGTAGTGGGTGACATCTACGAGCAGTACTTC
>few|TRBV6-5|TRBD1|TRBJ2-5
CASTPGTGRTQYF
TGTGCCAGCACCCCGGGGACAGGGAGGACCCAGTACTTC
>NA|TRBV7-9|NA|TRBJ1-6
CASSPGLGGSPLHF
TGTGCCAGCAGCCCAGGGCTCGGGGGTTCACCCCTCCACTTT
>few|TRBV6-1|TRBD1|TRBJ2-3
CASSPGQASTDTQYF
TGTGCCAGCAGTCCCGGACAGGCGAGCACAGATACGCAGTATTTT
>NA|TRBV30|TRBD1|TRBJ2-1
CAWNTGQGNEQFF
TGTGCCTGGAATACCGGACAGGGCAATGAGCAGTTCTTC
>NA|TRBV20-1|NA|TRBJ1-1
CSARDGREAFF
TGCAGTGCTAGAGATGGGAGGGAAGCTTTCTTT
>NA|TRBV20-1|TRBD1|TRBJ1-1
CSATRRQGVGTEAFF
TGCAGTGCCACCCGTCGACAGGGGGTAGGGACTGAAGCTTTCTTT
>few|TRBV19|TRBD1|TRBJ2-7
CASSRGGTGTYEQYF
TGTGCCAGTAGTCGAGGGGGGACAGGCACTTACGAGCAGTACTTC
>NA|TRBV19|TRBD1|TRBJ2-1
CASSPLPGQSTNEQFF
TGTGCCAGTAGCCCTTTACCGGGACAGAGTACCAATGAGCAGTTCTTC
>NA|TRBV28|TRBD2|TRBJ2-2
CASGELLAGGTGELFF
TGTGCCAGCGGGGAGCTACTAGCGGGAGGGACCGGGGAGCTGTTTTTT
>NA|TRBV20-1|TRBD2|TRBJ2-3
CSATSGRAVVLGRDTQYF
TGCAGTGCAACGAGCGGGAGGGCCGTGGTATTAGGCAGAGATACGCAGTATTTT
>few|TRBV10-3|TRBD2|TRBJ2-4
CAISESAWQRGAKNIQYF
TGTGCCATCAGTGAGTCGGCATGGCAGCGGGGGGCCAAAAACATTCAGTACTTC
>NA|TRBV7-8|NA|TRBJ1-1
CASSSYDLTGGTEAFF
TGTGCCAGCAGCTCATATGACCTAACGGGGGGCACTGAAGCTTTCTTT
>few|TRBV11-2|NA|TRBJ2-5
CASSGRGQETQYF
TGTGCCAGCAGCGGAAGGGGGCAAGAGACCCAGTACTTC
>once|TRBV6-2/TRBV6-3|TRBD2|TRBJ2-1
CASSLTLGSGRDEQFF
TGTGCCAGCAGCCTTACACTTGGTAGCGGGAGGGATGAGCAGTTCTTC
>NA|TRBV4-3|NA|TRBJ2-7
CASSPAAEAAYEQYF
TGCGCCAGCAGCCCAGCGGCCGAGGCGGCTTACGAGCAGTACTTC
>few|TRBV29-1|NA|TRBJ2-7
CSVEGGRGGEQYF
TGCAGCGTTGAAGGGGGCAGGGGGGGCGAGCAGTACTTC
>few|TRBV11-1|NA|TRBJ2-4
CASSLRAMGVAKNIQYF
TGTGCCAGCAGCCTGCGTGCCATGGGTGTAGCCAAAAACATTCAGTACTTC
>few|TRBV30|TRBD1|TRBJ2-5
CAWIRAGTGEETQYF
TGTGCCTGGATCCGCGCCGGGACAGGGGAAGAGACCCAGTACTTC
>few|TRBV7-3|NA|TRBJ1-1
CASSLTGTNTEAFF
TGTGCCAGCAGCTTAACTGGGACGAACACTGAAGCTTTCTTT
>NA|TRBV6-1|TRBD1|TRBJ2-3
CASSVGTGGGGVTDTQYF
TGTGCCAGCAGTGTGGGGACAGGGGGCGGGGGAGTAACAGATACGCAGTATTTT
>many|TRBV9|TRBD2|TRBJ2-3
CASSVEAGRTDTQYF
TGTGCCAGCAGCGTGGAAGCGGGGCGCACAGATACGCAGTATTTT
>NA|TRBV5-6|TRBD2|TRBJ2-1
CASSFLAGSPYNEQFF
TGTGCCAGCAGCTTTCTAGCGGGATCCCCCTACAATGAGCAGTTCTTC
>few|TRBV29-1|NA|TRBJ2-2
CSVSPGGELFF
TGCAGCGTTTCACCGGGCGGGGAGCTGTTTTTT
>NA|TRBV9|NA|TRBJ1-4
CASSVQGVNEKLFF
TGTGCCAGCAGCGTACAGGGTGTAAATGAAAAACTGTTTTTT
>few|TRBV9|TRBD2|TRBJ2-5
CASSVGLSGSQETQYF
TGTGCCAGCAGCGTAGGGCTCAGCGGGAGCCAAGAGACCCAGTACTTC
>few|TRBV15|NA|TRBJ1-4
CATSSHRLDAEKLFF
TGTGCCACCAGCTCACACCGGCTGGACGCGGAAAAACTGTTTTTT
>few|TRBV12-3/TRBV12-4|TRBD2|TRBJ2-7
CASTMTSGRYEQYF
TGTGCCAGCACCATGACTAGCGGCCGCTACGAGCAGTACTTC
>NA|TRBV9|NA|TRBJ2-7
CASSVDGLPSYEQYF
TGTGCCAGCAGCGTCGACGGACTCCCGTCCTACGAGCAGTACTTC
>few|TRBV10-3|TRBD2|TRBJ2-1
CAISLAGGVSSYNEQFF
TGTGCCATCAGCCTAGCGGGGGGCGTGAGCTCCTACAATGAGCAGTTCTTC
>few|TRBV27|TRBD1|TRBJ2-2
CASSFLRDRELGGTGELFF
TGTGCCAGCAGTTTCCTCCGGGACAGGGAATTAGGTGGAACCGGGGAGCTGTTTTTT
>few|TRBV13|NA|TRBJ2-7
CASSFEPNAYEQYF
TGTGCCAGCAGCTTTGAGCCGAATGCCTACGAGCAGTACTTC
>NA|TRBV5-1|NA|TRBJ1-1
CASSQGSVIADTEAFF
TGCGCCAGCAGCCAGGGTTCGGTCATAGCGGACACTGAAGCTTTCTTT
>NA|TRBV7-8|NA|TRBJ2-4
CASSLAPRDKNIQYF
TGTGCCAGCAGCTTAGCCCCCAGGGATAAAAACATTCAGTACTTC
>few|TRBV7-3|NA|TRBJ2-2
CASSGKGTKNTGELFF
TGTGCCAGCAGCGGGAAGGGGACGAAGAACACCGGGGAGCTGTTTTTT
>NA|TRBV29-1|TRBD2|TRBJ2-3
CSVARQAGATDTQYF
TGCAGCGTTGCCCGCCAAGCGGGGGCCACAGATACGCAGTATTTT
>few|TRBV4-2|NA|TRBJ2-7
CASSQYLGRPTYEQYF
TGTGCCAGCAGCCAATATTTGGGGAGACCGACCTACGAGCAGTACTTC
>few|TRBV5-6|NA|TRBJ1-5
CASSLKQGIGNQPQHF
TGTGCCAGCAGCTTAAAACAGGGTATCGGGAATCAGCCCCAGCATTTT